These T cell receptor beta chains were read from a single sample in a study of response to subunit inactivated influenza vaccine. TCRdb reprocessed the RT-PCR reads via MiXCR and lists one record per CDR3 protein. The sample yields about 570,000 distinct CDR3 sequences, roughly 12% seen once. This sample was shared with a second study, whose subject was T cells expressing NK-cell markers.

Sequencing used PBMCs from blood, obtained on the day of vaccination. The origin of the receptors is a man aged 50 or older who received an inactivated influenza vaccine. Each CDR3 is given with its conserved first and last residue. D genes are given only for firm matches. The size entry is marked missing in some rows and otherwise reads once, few, many or a size class.

V gene: TRBV7-7; D gene: TRBD1; clone size: NA; J gene: TRBJ2-5; CDR3 protein: CASSFYGTGDETQYF; CDR3 DNA: TGTGCCAGCAGCTTTTACGGGACAGGGGATGAGACCCAGTACTTC
V gene: TRBV20-1; D gene: NA; clone size: NA; J gene: TRBJ1-2; CDR3 protein: CSASNLNYGYTF; CDR3 DNA: TGCAGTGCTAGTAACCTTAACTATGGCTACACCTTC
V gene: TRBV20-1; D gene: TRBD1; clone size: NA; J gene: TRBJ2-5; CDR3 protein: CSASHRGQETQYF; CDR3 DNA: TGCAGTGCTAGTCACAGGGGGCAAGAGACCCAGTACTTC
V gene: TRBV9; D gene: TRBD2; clone size: NA; J gene: TRBJ2-3; CDR3 protein: CASSVSGGGDTQYF; CDR3 DNA: TGTGCCAGCAGCGTTTCTGGGGGGGGAGATACGCAGTATTTT
V gene: TRBV20-1; D gene: NA; clone size: NA; J gene: TRBJ1-4; CDR3 protein: CSAKEVGGRWKEKLFF; CDR3 DNA: TGCAGTGCTAAGGAAGTTGGGGGGCGGTGGAAGGAAAAACTGTTTTTT
V gene: TRBV11-1; D gene: TRBD1; clone size: few; J gene: TRBJ2-1; CDR3 protein: CASSPGQGPHEQFF; CDR3 DNA: TGTGCCAGCAGCCCCGGACAGGGTCCCCATGAGCAGTTCTTC
V gene: TRBV6-5; D gene: NA; clone size: few; J gene: TRBJ2-3; CDR3 protein: CASSFLAEGRDTQYF; CDR3 DNA: TGTGCCAGCAGTTTTTTAGCGGAGGGTCGGGATACGCAGTATTTT
V gene: TRBV2; D gene: NA; clone size: few; J gene: TRBJ2-2; CDR3 protein: CASNSAEHTGELFF; CDR3 DNA: TGTGCCAGCAATTCGGCAGAACACACCGGGGAGCTGTTTTTT
V gene: TRBV7-9; D gene: TRBD1; clone size: few; J gene: TRBJ2-2; CDR3 protein: CASSLTGQGSGELFF; CDR3 DNA: TGTGCCAGCAGCTTAACGGGACAGGGCTCCGGGGAGCTGTTTTTT
V gene: TRBV9; D gene: NA; clone size: few; J gene: TRBJ1-6; CDR3 protein: CASSVGTGYNSPLHF; CDR3 DNA: TGTGCCAGCAGCGTAGGAACAGGCTATAATTCACCCCTCCACTTT
V gene: TRBV4-3; D gene: NA; clone size: once; J gene: TRBJ2-3; CDR3 protein: CASSQDRGGPDTHYF; CDR3 DNA: TGCGCCAGCAGCCAAGATAGGGGGGGACCAGATACGCATTATTTT
V gene: TRBV5-1; D gene: TRBD1; clone size: few; J gene: TRBJ2-3; CDR3 protein: CASRETGFTDTQYF; CDR3 DNA: TGCGCCAGCAGGGAGACAGGGTTCACAGATACGCAGTATTTT
V gene: TRBV20-1; D gene: NA; clone size: few; J gene: TRBJ2-5; CDR3 protein: CSANRGLELETQYF; CDR3 DNA: TGCAGTGCTAACAGAGGGCTAGAATTGGAGACCCAGTACTTC
V gene: TRBV4-3; D gene: TRBD1; clone size: NA; J gene: TRBJ1-2; CDR3 protein: CASSQLPGQGGHGYTF; CDR3 DNA: TGCGCCAGCAGCCAGCTTCCGGGACAGGGAGGGCATGGCTACACCTTC
V gene: TRBV20-1; D gene: NA; clone size: NA; J gene: TRBJ2-7; CDR3 protein: CSAREGQQPYEQYF; CDR3 DNA: TGCAGTGCTAGGGAGGGACAGCAACCCTACGAGCAGTACTTC
V gene: TRBV5-1; D gene: TRBD2; clone size: NA; J gene: TRBJ2-1; CDR3 protein: CASSLSSGSYEQFF; CDR3 DNA: TGCGCCAGCAGCTTGTCTAGCGGGAGCTATGAGCAGTTCTTC
V gene: TRBV4-2; D gene: TRBD2; clone size: NA; J gene: TRBJ2-1; CDR3 protein: CASGRAASGSYNEQFF; CDR3 DNA: TGTGCCAGCGGTAGGGCGGCTAGCGGCTCCTACAATGAGCAGTTCTTC
V gene: TRBV5-6; D gene: NA; clone size: NA; J gene: TRBJ2-7; CDR3 protein: CASSGSGEQYF; CDR3 DNA: TGTGCCAGCAGCGGTTCCGGCGAGCAGTACTTC
V gene: TRBV5-8; D gene: TRBD1; clone size: NA; J gene: TRBJ2-4; CDR3 protein: CASSWTGSKGYF; CDR3 DNA: TGTGCCAGCAGCTGGACAGGCAGTAAAGGGTACTTC
V gene: TRBV29-1; D gene: TRBD1; clone size: many; J gene: TRBJ2-3; CDR3 protein: CSVGTGTDTQYF; CDR3 DNA: TGCAGCGTGGGGACAGGCACAGATACGCAGTATTTT
V gene: TRBV6-1; D gene: NA; clone size: NA; J gene: TRBJ2-3; CDR3 protein: CASSSGRNTDTQYF; CDR3 DNA: TGTGCCAGCAGCTCTGGTCGGAACACAGATACGCAGTATTTT
V gene: TRBV24-1; D gene: NA; clone size: NA; J gene: TRBJ2-3; CDR3 protein: CATSDLSGSPDTQYF; CDR3 DNA: TGTGCCACCAGTGATTTGTCGGGATCTCCGGATACGCAGTATTTT
V gene: TRBV6-2/TRBV6-3; D gene: TRBD1; clone size: many; J gene: TRBJ2-1; CDR3 protein: CASSITGVSNEQFF; CDR3 DNA: TGTGCCAGCAGTATAACAGGGGTTTCAAATGAGCAGTTCTTC
V gene: TRBV28; D gene: TRBD1; clone size: few; J gene: TRBJ2-5; CDR3 protein: CASSPTGTAPQETQYF; CDR3 DNA: TGTGCCAGCAGCCCTACCGGGACAGCTCCCCAAGAGACCCAGTACTTC
V gene: TRBV18; D gene: TRBD1; clone size: NA; J gene: TRBJ1-4; CDR3 protein: CASSVEQGSGEKLFF; CDR3 DNA: TGTGCCAGCTCAGTAGAACAGGGGAGCGGCGAAAAACTGTTTTTT
V gene: TRBV28; D gene: TRBD2; clone size: NA; J gene: TRBJ2-6; CDR3 protein: CASSPGLAGRSGANVLTF; CDR3 DNA: TGTGCCAGCAGCCCGGGACTAGCGGGGCGCTCTGGGGCCAACGTCCTGACTTTC
V gene: TRBV6-5; D gene: TRBD2; clone size: many; J gene: TRBJ2-7; CDR3 protein: CASSLAGLYEQYF; CDR3 DNA: TGTGCCAGCAGTTTAGCGGGACTCTACGAGCAGTACTTC
V gene: TRBV7-2; D gene: NA; clone size: NA; J gene: TRBJ2-3; CDR3 protein: CASSLGGNTDTQYF; CDR3 DNA: TGTGCCAGCAGCTTAGGTGGGAACACAGATACGCAGTATTTT
V gene: TRBV12-3/TRBV12-4; D gene: NA; clone size: few; J gene: TRBJ2-1; CDR3 protein: CASSFTGASYNEQFF; CDR3 DNA: TGTGCCAGCAGTTTCACGGGGGCCTCCTACAATGAGCAGTTCTTC
V gene: TRBV9; D gene: TRBD1; clone size: NA; J gene: TRBJ2-6; CDR3 protein: CASSDTGQGAVGANVLTF; CDR3 DNA: TGTGCCAGCAGCGACACGGGACAGGGGGCTGTGGGGGCCAACGTCCTGACTTTC
V gene: TRBV7-2; D gene: TRBD2; clone size: NA; J gene: TRBJ2-1; CDR3 protein: CASSIERGAGLNEQFF; CDR3 DNA: TGTGCCAGCAGCATAGAGCGGGGGGCGGGTTTAAATGAGCAGTTCTTC
V gene: TRBV20-1; D gene: TRBD2; clone size: few; J gene: TRBJ2-7; CDR3 protein: CSASDLGGSTYEQYF; CDR3 DNA: TGCAGTGCTAGCGACTTGGGCGGGAGTACGTACGAGCAGTACTTC
V gene: TRBV30; D gene: NA; clone size: NA; J gene: TRBJ1-6; CDR3 protein: CAWSSGQNSPLHF; CDR3 DNA: TGTGCCTGGAGTTCCGGACAAAATTCACCCCTCCACTTT
V gene: TRBV11-2; D gene: NA; clone size: NA; J gene: TRBJ2-7; CDR3 protein: CASRQTDNRAYEQYF; CDR3 DNA: TGTGCCAGCAGACAAACGGACAACAGGGCCTACGAGCAGTACTTC
V gene: TRBV5-1; D gene: TRBD1; clone size: few; J gene: TRBJ2-5; CDR3 protein: CASRPSGQMETQYF; CDR3 DNA: TGCGCCAGCAGACCTTCGGGACAGATGGAGACCCAGTACTTC
V gene: TRBV12-3/TRBV12-4; D gene: TRBD2; clone size: few; J gene: TRBJ2-7; CDR3 protein: CASSPRGDYEQYF; CDR3 DNA: TGTGCCAGCAGTCCGCGGGGGGACTACGAGCAGTACTTC
V gene: TRBV7-2; D gene: TRBD2; clone size: few; J gene: TRBJ2-2; CDR3 protein: CASSLVGGVDTGELFF; CDR3 DNA: TGTGCCAGCAGCTTAGTGGGAGGGGTGGACACCGGGGAGCTGTTTTTT
V gene: TRBV2; D gene: TRBD1; clone size: NA; J gene: TRBJ2-7; CDR3 protein: CASSDIRDRGYEQYF; CDR3 DNA: TGTGCCAGCAGTGACATACGGGACAGGGGGTACGAGCAGTACTTC
V gene: TRBV30; D gene: NA; clone size: NA; J gene: TRBJ1-3; CDR3 protein: CAWSTGDPGNTIYF; CDR3 DNA: TGTGCCTGGAGTACTGGGGACCCTGGAAACACCATATATTTT
V gene: TRBV20-1; D gene: NA; clone size: NA; J gene: TRBJ2-1; CDR3 protein: CSARELEGYNEQFF; CDR3 DNA: TGCAGTGCTAGAGAACTTGAGGGGTACAATGAGCAGTTCTTC
V gene: TRBV20-1; D gene: TRBD1; clone size: NA; J gene: TRBJ1-4; CDR3 protein: CSARSPGRGEKLFF; CDR3 DNA: TGCAGTGCTAGGTCCCCCGGCAGGGGGGAAAAACTGTTTTTT
V gene: TRBV4-2; D gene: NA; clone size: many; J gene: TRBJ2-6; CDR3 protein: CASSPEVGGPDYTGANVLTF; CDR3 DNA: TGTGCCAGCAGCCCTGAGGTTGGGGGGCCGGACTACACTGGGGCCAACGTCCTGACTTTC
V gene: TRBV5-1; D gene: NA; clone size: few; J gene: TRBJ2-2; CDR3 protein: CASSLAAFLGTGELFF; CDR3 DNA: TGCGCCAGCAGCTTGGCCGCCTTCTTGGGGACCGGGGAGCTGTTTTTT
V gene: TRBV28; D gene: NA; clone size: many; J gene: TRBJ1-5; CDR3 protein: CASSLSMGTQPQHF; CDR3 DNA: TGTGCCAGCAGTTTATCAATGGGGACTCAGCCCCAGCATTTT
V gene: TRBV12-3/TRBV12-4; D gene: NA; clone size: many; J gene: TRBJ2-1; CDR3 protein: CASNLGGRHNEQFF; CDR3 DNA: TGTGCCAGCAATCTAGGAGGGAGGCACAATGAGCAGTTCTTC
V gene: TRBV5-6; D gene: NA; clone size: few; J gene: TRBJ2-7; CDR3 protein: CASSLVTVYEQYF; CDR3 DNA: TGTGCCAGCAGCTTGGTGACAGTTTATGAGCAGTACTTC
V gene: TRBV24-1; D gene: TRBD2; clone size: many; J gene: TRBJ2-1; CDR3 protein: CATSALGLAGRNEQFF; CDR3 DNA: TGTGCCACCAGTGCCCTCGGACTAGCGGGAAGGAATGAGCAGTTCTTC
V gene: TRBV7-2; D gene: NA; clone size: NA; J gene: TRBJ2-7; CDR3 protein: CASSLARGPGYEQYF; CDR3 DNA: TGTGCCAGCAGCTTAGCGCGGGGTCCGGGGTACGAGCAGTACTTC
V gene: TRBV12-3/TRBV12-4; D gene: TRBD2; clone size: few; J gene: TRBJ2-5; CDR3 protein: CASSPQSGGETQYF; CDR3 DNA: TGTGCCAGCAGTCCTCAGAGCGGGGGAGAGACCCAGTACTTC
V gene: TRBV11-3; D gene: NA; clone size: few; J gene: TRBJ2-3; CDR3 protein: CASSLVFTDTQYF; CDR3 DNA: TGTGCCAGCAGCTTAGTGTTTACGGATACGCAGTATTTT
V gene: TRBV20-1; D gene: NA; clone size: few; J gene: TRBJ2-1; CDR3 protein: CSASKGGAINEQFF; CDR3 DNA: TGCAGTGCTAGTAAGGGCGGGGCCATCAATGAGCAGTTCTTC
V gene: TRBV7-2; D gene: NA; clone size: few; J gene: TRBJ2-2; CDR3 protein: CASSLLRQILNTGELFF; CDR3 DNA: TGTGCCAGCAGCCTCCTAAGACAGATACTTAACACCGGGGAGCTGTTTTTT